One sample yielded the 14 T cell receptor beta chains listed below, sequenced in a study of OX40 agonist ivuxolimab in advanced cancers. This table comes from immunoSEQ multiplex PCR, and its TCRdb copy is limited to in-frame clones, with some not included. Of 150,000 to 170,000 clones detected, 90% to 95% appear once; the ten largest clones hold just over 0.3%. This sample comprised CD4+ or CD8+ T cells sorted from blood, obtained in a trial of the OX40 agonist ivuxolimab. These receptors were taken from an adult with an advanced solid tumor such as melanoma, head and neck, liver or kidney cancer.

The chain combines TRBV29-1 with TRBJ2-3; 7 bases match TRBD2. CDR3 length equals 14 residues. V lost 1 base, J lost 4 bases, and 5 bases stayed unmatched. Germline V CDR1 and CDR2: SQVTM, ANQGSEA. CDR3: CSVEVWGGADTQYF. The CDR3 nucleotides read TGCAGCGTTGAAGTCTGGGGAGGGGCAGATACGCAGTATTTT.

The rearrangement joins TRBV29-1 to TRBJ1-2; the D is unclear. The V end lost 4 bases, the J end lost 5 bases, and 14 bases lay between the germline ends. The germline gives CDR1 SQVTM, CDR2 ANQGSEA. This CDR3 is built from 13 residues. CDR3 loop: CSVGSGEGYGYTF. The CDR3 coding sequence is TGCAGCGTTGGTTCGGGCGAGGGTTATGGCTACACCTTC.

The sample holds one count of this clone. In DNA, the CDR3 is TGCGCCAGCAGCCAATATTACCAGGGGGGGCACAATGAGCAGTTCTTC. It translates to CASSQYYQGGHNEQFF. This chain uses TRBV4-3 with TRBJ2-1; D possibly uses TRBD1 or TRBD2 (7 bases each). Looked up from germline, CDR1 is LGHNA and CDR2 is YSLEER. CDR3 length: 16 amino acids. V was cut by 2 bases and J by 5 bases, with 16 bases left in between.

The rearrangement links TRBV4-3 to TRBJ1-1, with D possibly TRBD1 on 6 matching bases. CDR3 length: 17 residues. Germline assignment: CDR1 LGHNA and CDR2 YSLEER. Trimming left V 1 base short and J 6 bases short, with 21 bases between. CDR3 sequence: CASSQVEGGRGFAEAFF. The CDR3 DNA sequence: TGCGCCAGCAGCCAAGTGGAGGGGGGAAGAGGCTTCGCTGAAGCTTTCTTT.

This clone was counted a few times. V gene TRBV12-2 combines with J gene TRBJ1-5. TRBV12-2 is tagged as a pseudogene. The CDR3 spans 14 residues. The chain's CDR3 is CASRFRGRDQPQHF. For the CDR3, the DNA is TGTGCAAGTCGCTTCCGGGGTCGCGATCAGCCCCAGCATTTT.

The chain has TRBV9 and TRBJ1-2, with a tentative D call TRBD1 (6 bases). V gave up 6 bases and J gave up 5 bases, with 26 bases separating them. The CDR3 is 17 amino acids. Germline CDR1 reads SGDLS; CDR2 reads YYNGEE. This CDR3 is CASNRNRVDRLGYGYTF. The CDR3 DNA follows: TGTGCCAGCAATCGTAACCGGGTAGACAGGCTTGGGTATGGCTACACCTTC.

The CDR3 is CASSKTGYGYTF. The CDR3 nucleotides read TGTGCCAGCAGTAAAACAGGGTACGGCTACACCTTC. V and J are TRBV6-5 and TRBJ1-2, with D perhaps matching TRBD1 (6 bases). Germline lookup yields CDR1 MNHEY and CDR2 SVGAGI. The CDR3 runs to 12 residues. The V end was cut by 5 bases, the J end by 8 bases, with 12 bases between.

The chain uses TRBV28 and TRBJ2-1; 9 positions match TRBD1. Germline values: CDR1 MDHEN, CDR2 SYDVKM. The CDR3 is 14 residues long. The V gene end was trimmed by 3 bases and the J gene end by 7 bases; junction bases not matched to a gene: 4. As DNA, the CDR3 is TGTGCCAGCAGTTTGGGGACAGGGAGGAATGAGCAGTTCTTC. Protein sequence: CASSLGTGRNEQFF.

The rearrangement uses TRBV6-5 and TRBJ1-2; D not certain. Trimming stripped 6 bases from V and 4 bases from J, with 12 bases between. The CDR3 contains 13 residues. Germline V gene data show CDR1 as MNHEY and CDR2 as SVGAGI. This CDR3 reads CASSPPGLYGYTF. Here the CDR3 DNA reads TGTGCCAGCAGCCCCCCTGGTCTCTATGGCTACACCTTC.

The CDR3 spells CASSIGGNRGLETQYF. CDR3 coding DNA: TGTGCCAGTAGTATAGGTGGGAACAGGGGGCTAGAGACCCAGTACTTC. The chain carries TRBV19 and TRBJ2-5; 9 nucleotides line up with TRBD1. The V segment lost 1 base and the J segment 4 bases; nucleotides outside the gene matches: 7. Germline values: CDR1 LNHDA, CDR2 SQIVND (reference sequence). The CDR3 contains 16 residues.

Only one count was recorded for this clone. The V gene is TRBV6-5, the J gene TRBJ1-2; no definite D call. V lost 5 bases and J lost 6, with 19 bases in between. Germline values: CDR1 MNHEY, CDR2 SVGAGI. CDR3 length: 15 residues. The DNA of the CDR3 is TGTGCCAGCAGTCTCACAACTGGAGAGTTTGATGGCTACACCTTC. Residues: CASSLTTGEFDGYTF.

The chain is built from TRBV6-6 and TRBJ1-5; 10 bases align to TRBD1. Germline assignment: CDR1 MNHNY and CDR2 SVGAGI (reference sequence). This CDR3 is 16 amino acids long. Germline trimming cut 6 bases from V and 2 bases from J; bases unmatched to any gene: 7. Here the CDR3 reads CASSTTGTGGNQPQHF. CDR3 DNA: TGTGCCAGCAGCACCACCGGGACAGGGGGCAATCAGCCCCAGCATTTT.

The chain joins TRBV11-2 to TRBJ1-2, with no clear D. CDR1 SGHAT and CDR2 FQNNGV come from the germline V gene. With 0 bases removed from V and 8 bases from J, the gap between germline ends came to 7 bases. CDR3 size: 12 residues. CDR3 region: CASSLELRGYTF. As DNA, the CDR3 is TGTGCCAGCAGCTTAGAACTCAGGGGCTACACCTTC.

A word on this clone: The CDR3 carries no conserved terminal phenylalanine or tryptophan, so it likely arises from a read error. Because the CDR3's place on the DNA is in doubt, the DNA is left out and the CDR3 is given as listed by TCRdb. This chain's CDR3 is CASSCKDGTPP. This chain joins TRBV5-6 and TRBJ1-2. CDR1 SGHDT and CDR2 YYEEEE come from the germline V gene. The CDR3 adds up to 11 amino acids, both ends counted.